This T cell receptor beta chain was found in a study of T cell responses to AZD1222 COVID-19 vaccine. General study results and limits: There were repertoire samples only from the period after the peak T cell response. Donors skewed white British and female; clonal diversity was possibly underestimated. Baseline testing showed seropositivity in only a handful of AZD1222 recipients.

Repertoires were generated with immunoSEQ multiplex PCR, while TCRdb's copy carries only in-frame clones and drops some. The data hold about 140,000 clones, with 80% to 95% observed a single time. Germline V gene sequence: CDR1 MNHNY, CDR2 SVGAGI (reference sequence). The CDR3 has 12 amino acids. Trimming shortened V by 8 bases and J by 2 bases, and 7 bases separated the two germline ends. Remarks on this clone: What it binds is not known. Other nucleotide sequences from this sample produce the same CDR3.

The origin of this receptor is an adult in good health. The rearrangement uses TRBV6-6 and TRBJ1-3; D is ambiguous. The material sequenced was peripheral blood, taken on day 0 of AZD1222 vaccination. Written as DNA, the CDR3 is TGTGCCAGCGCTGGGCCTGGAAACACCATATATTTT. It yields the protein CASAGPGNTIYF.